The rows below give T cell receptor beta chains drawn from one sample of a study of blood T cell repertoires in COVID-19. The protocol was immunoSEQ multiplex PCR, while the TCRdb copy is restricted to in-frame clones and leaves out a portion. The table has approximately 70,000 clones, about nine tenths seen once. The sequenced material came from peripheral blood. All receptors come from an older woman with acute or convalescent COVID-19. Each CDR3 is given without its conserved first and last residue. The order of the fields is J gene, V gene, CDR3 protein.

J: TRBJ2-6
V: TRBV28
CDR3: ASTSWGLSAAGANVLT

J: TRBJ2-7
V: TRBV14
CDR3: ASSQERLAGNEQY

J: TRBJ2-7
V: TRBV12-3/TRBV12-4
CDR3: ASSQGETYEQY

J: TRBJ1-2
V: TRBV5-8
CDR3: ASSLFGRGISNYGYT

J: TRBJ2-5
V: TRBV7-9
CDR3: ASGDYRGFWETQY

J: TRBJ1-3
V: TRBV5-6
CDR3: ASSLLRGVAGNTIY

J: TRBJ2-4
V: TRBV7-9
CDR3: ASSLVNSFLAKNIQY

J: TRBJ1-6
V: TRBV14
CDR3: ASSQVGSPLH

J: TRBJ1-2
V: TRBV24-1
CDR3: ATSAGAGAGYT

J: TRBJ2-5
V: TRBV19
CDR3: ASSADRDRGEETQY

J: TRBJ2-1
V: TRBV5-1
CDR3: ASSSKQGNYNEQF

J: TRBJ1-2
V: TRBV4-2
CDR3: ASSQGFRAGNGYT

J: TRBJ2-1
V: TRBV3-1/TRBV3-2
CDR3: ASSQDRAREVDEQF

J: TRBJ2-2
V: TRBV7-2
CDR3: ASTPPRGGELF

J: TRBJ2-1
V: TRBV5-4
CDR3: ASSLGGGSYNEQF

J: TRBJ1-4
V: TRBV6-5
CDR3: ASSYGDREMEKLF

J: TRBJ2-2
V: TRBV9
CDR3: ASSVETGFTGELF

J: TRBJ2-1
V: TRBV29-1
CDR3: SVVVAGKGTEF

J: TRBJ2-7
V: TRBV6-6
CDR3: ASSYLGSGGREQY

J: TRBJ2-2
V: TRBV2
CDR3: ASSSRQGSTGELF

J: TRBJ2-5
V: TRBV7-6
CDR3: ASSAGLAGGQETQY

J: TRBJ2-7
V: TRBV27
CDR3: ASSFPGETYEQY

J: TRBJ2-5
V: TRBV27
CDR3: ASSLWTGGNQETQY

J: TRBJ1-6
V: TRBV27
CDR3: ASSLGQGLSPLH

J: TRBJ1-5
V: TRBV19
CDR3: ASSGLGIGNQPQH

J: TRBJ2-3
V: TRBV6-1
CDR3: ASSEALVPGNTQY

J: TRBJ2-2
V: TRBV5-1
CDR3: ASNKSNTGELF

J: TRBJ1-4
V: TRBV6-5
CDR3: ASRLTGTANEKLF

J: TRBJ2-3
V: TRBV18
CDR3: ASTKGLAGGSTDTQY

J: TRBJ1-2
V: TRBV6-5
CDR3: ATYLSGSVYGYT

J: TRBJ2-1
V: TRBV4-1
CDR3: ASSPMRTVSYNEQF

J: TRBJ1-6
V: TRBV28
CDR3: ASTAGGGNNSPLH

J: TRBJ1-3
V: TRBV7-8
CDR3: ASSLLAGVAGNTIY

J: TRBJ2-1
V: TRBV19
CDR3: ASSRPGTGGANEQF

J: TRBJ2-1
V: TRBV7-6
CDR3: ASSLVRGWNEQF

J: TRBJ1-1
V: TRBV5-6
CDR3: ASSLAGMNTEAF

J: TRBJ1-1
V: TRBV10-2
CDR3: ASSESVQNSEAF

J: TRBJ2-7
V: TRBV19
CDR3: ASRDRVTYEQY

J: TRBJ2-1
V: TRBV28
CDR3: ASSSTSGGHNEQF

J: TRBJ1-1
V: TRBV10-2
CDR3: ASSLTALNTEAF

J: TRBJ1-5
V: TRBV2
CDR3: ASNTMYANQPQH

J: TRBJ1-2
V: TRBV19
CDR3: ASSIPPGGGYGYT

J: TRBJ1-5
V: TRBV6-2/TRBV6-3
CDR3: ASSQDRVGQPQH

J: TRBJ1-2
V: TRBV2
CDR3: ASSGVQGAIMGYT

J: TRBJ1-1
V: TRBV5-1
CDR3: ASSLVSSAVSEAF

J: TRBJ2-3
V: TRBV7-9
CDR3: ASSLGSGVRQDTQY

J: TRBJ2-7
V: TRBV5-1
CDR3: ASSPSGGLYEQY

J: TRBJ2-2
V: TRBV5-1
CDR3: ASSLGLAGDTGELF